Listed below are T cell receptor beta chains from one sample, sequenced in a study of blood T cell repertoires in COVID-19. Libraries were prepared by immunoSEQ multiplex PCR; TCRdb keeps only in-frame clonotypes and omits some of them. The sample records some 150,000 clones, 65% to 90% being singletons. Material for sequencing was peripheral blood. The receptors originated from a man aged 45-65 years with acute or convalescent COVID-19. CDR3s include the opening cysteine and the closing phenylalanine or tryptophan. A D gene is named only where the DNA matches it firmly. Size is stated for part of the rows, as once, few or many counts, or as a class when the clone is expanded.

j_call clone_size v_call d_call cdr3_aa cdr3_nt
TRBJ2-5 . TRBV2 . CASRGRRGGETQYF TGTGCCAGCCGTGGCAGGAGAGGGGGAGAGACCCAGTACTTC
TRBJ1-1 . TRBV7-2 . CASSLTHVENTEAFF TGTGCCAGCAGCTTAACTCACGTAGAGAACACTGAAGCTTTCTTT
TRBJ2-1 . TRBV5-1 TRBD2 CASSNGLAGPHEQFF TGCGCCAGCAGCAACGGACTAGCGGGACCCCATGAGCAGTTCTTC
TRBJ2-7 few TRBV4-1 . CASSLSTGSTSYEQYF TGCGCCAGCAGCCTTTCGACAGGTTCAACCTCCTACGAGCAGTACTTC
TRBJ1-6 . TRBV5-1 . CASSGGTAAGSPLHF TGCGCCAGCAGCGGGGGGACCGCGGCAGGGTCACCCCTCCACTTT
TRBJ1-2 once TRBV11-2 . CASSYREAFRGYTF TGTGCCAGCAGCTACCGGGAGGCCTTTAGAGGCTACACCTTC
TRBJ1-1 . TRBV7-6 . CASSGQQNTEAFF TGTGCCAGCAGCGGACAGCAGAACACTGAAGCTTTCTTT
TRBJ1-1 . TRBV18 . CASSPWADSNTEAFF TGTGCCAGCTCACCCTGGGCGGACTCTAACACTGAAGCTTTCTTT
TRBJ2-1 . TRBV9 . CASSALSEQFF TGTGCCAGCAGCGCGTTGAGTGAGCAGTTCTTC
TRBJ2-1 . TRBV19 TRBD2 CASSLAEYNEQFF TGTGCCAGTAGTCTAGCGGAGTACAATGAGCAGTTCTTC
TRBJ2-3 . TRBV13 . CASSLGAVSTDTQYF TGTGCCAGCAGCTTAGGGGCGGTAAGCACAGATACGCAGTATTTT
TRBJ2-6 . TRBV19 . CASSLPRGANVLTF TGTGCCAGTAGTCTTCCTCGGGGGGCCAACGTCCTGACTTTC